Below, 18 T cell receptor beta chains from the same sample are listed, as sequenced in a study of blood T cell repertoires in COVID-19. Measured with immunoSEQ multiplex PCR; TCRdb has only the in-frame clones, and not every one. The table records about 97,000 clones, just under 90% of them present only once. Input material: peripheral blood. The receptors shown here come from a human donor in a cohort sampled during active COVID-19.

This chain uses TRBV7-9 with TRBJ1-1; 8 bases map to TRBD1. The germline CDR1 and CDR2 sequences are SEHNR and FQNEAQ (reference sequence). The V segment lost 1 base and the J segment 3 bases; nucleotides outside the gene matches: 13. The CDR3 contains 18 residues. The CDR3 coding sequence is TGTGCCAGCAGCTTAGTCAGGGGGCGCTTCTCGACGGACACTGAAGCTTTCTTT. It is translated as CASSLVRGRFSTDTEAFF.

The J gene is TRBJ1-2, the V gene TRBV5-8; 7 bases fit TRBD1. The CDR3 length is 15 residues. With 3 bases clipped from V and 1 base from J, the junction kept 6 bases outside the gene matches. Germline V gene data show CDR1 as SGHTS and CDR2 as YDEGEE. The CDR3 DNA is TGTGCCAGCAGCTCCCGGGACAGCTATAACTATGGCTACACCTTC. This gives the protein CASSSRDSYNYGYTF.

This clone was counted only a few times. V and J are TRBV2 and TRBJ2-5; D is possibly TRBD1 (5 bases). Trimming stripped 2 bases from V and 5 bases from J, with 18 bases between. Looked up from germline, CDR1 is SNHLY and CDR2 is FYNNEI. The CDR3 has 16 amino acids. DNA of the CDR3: TGTGCCAGCAGTGAAAGGGGTATGGGTGGGATGGAGACCCAGTACTTC. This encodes CASSERGMGGMETQYF.

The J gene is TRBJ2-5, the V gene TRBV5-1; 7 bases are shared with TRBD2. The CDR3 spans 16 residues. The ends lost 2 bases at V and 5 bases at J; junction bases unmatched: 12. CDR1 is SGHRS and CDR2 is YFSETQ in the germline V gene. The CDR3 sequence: CASSFSPSGIGETQYF. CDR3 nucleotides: TGCGCCAGCAGCTTTTCGCCCAGCGGGATCGGGGAGACCCAGTACTTC. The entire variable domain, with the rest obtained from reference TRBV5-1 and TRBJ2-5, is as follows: KAGVTQTPRYLIKTRGQQVTLSCSPISGHRSVSWYQQTPGQGLQFLFEYFSETQRNKGNFPGRFSGRQFSNSRSEMNVSTLELGDSALYLCASSFSPSGIGETQYFGPGTRLLVL.

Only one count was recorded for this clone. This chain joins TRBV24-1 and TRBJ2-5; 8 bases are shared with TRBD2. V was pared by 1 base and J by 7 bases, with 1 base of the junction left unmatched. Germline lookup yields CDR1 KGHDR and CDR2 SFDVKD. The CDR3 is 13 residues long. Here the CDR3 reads CATSDFRGGTQYF. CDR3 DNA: TGTGCCACCAGTGATTTTCGGGGGGGGACCCAGTACTTC.

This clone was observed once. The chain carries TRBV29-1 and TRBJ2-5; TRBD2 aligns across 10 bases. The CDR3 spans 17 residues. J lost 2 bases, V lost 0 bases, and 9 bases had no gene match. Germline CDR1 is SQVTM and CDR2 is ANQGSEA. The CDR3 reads CSVEELELAGPQETQYF. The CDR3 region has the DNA TGCAGCGTTGAAGAATTGGAACTAGCGGGACCACAAGAGACCCAGTACTTC.

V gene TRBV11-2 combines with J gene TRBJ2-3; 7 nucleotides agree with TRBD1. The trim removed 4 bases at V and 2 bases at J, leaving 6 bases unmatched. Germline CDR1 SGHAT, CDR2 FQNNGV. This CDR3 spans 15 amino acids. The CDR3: CASSSLRGLTDTQYF. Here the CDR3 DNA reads TGTGCCAGCAGCTCGCTTAGGGGGCTCACAGATACGCAGTATTTT.

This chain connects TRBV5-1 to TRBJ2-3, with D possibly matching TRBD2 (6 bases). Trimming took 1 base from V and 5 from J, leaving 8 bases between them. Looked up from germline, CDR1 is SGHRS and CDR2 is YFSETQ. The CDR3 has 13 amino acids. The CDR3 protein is CASSLPGEDTQYF. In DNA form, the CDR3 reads TGCGCCAGCAGCTTGCCGGGAGAAGATACGCAGTATTTT.

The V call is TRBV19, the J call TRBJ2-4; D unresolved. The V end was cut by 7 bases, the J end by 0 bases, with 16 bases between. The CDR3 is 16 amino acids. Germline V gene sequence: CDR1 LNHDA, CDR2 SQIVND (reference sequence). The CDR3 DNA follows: TGTGCCAGTACCCCCGGGTCCGTTGTAGCCAAAAACATTCAGTACTTC. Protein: CASTPGSVVAKNIQYF. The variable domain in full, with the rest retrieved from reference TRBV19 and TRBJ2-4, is DGGITQSPKYLFRKEGQNVTLSCEQNLNHDAMYWYRQDPGQGLRLIYYSQIVNDFQKGDIAEGYSVSREKKESFPLTVTSAQKNPTAFYLCASTPGSVVAKNIQYFGAGTRLSVL.

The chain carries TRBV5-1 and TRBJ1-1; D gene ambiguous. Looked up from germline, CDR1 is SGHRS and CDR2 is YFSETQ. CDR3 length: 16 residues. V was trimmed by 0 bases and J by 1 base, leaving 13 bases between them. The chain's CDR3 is CASSLGAGLSNTEAFF. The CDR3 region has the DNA TGCGCCAGCAGCTTGGGGGCAGGACTTTCGAACACTGAAGCTTTCTTT. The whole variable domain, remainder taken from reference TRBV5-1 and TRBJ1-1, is KAGVTQTPRYLIKTRGQQVTLSCSPISGHRSVSWYQQTPGQGLQFLFEYFSETQRNKGNFPGRFSGRQFSNSRSEMNVSTLELGDSALYLCASSLGAGLSNTEAFFGQGTRLTVV.

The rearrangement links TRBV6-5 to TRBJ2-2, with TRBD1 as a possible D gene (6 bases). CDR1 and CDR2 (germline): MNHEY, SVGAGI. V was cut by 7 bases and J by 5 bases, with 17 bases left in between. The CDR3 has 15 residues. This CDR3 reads CASNPWTAVTGELFF. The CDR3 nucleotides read TGTGCCAGCAACCCCTGGACAGCAGTTACCGGGGAGCTGTTTTTT.

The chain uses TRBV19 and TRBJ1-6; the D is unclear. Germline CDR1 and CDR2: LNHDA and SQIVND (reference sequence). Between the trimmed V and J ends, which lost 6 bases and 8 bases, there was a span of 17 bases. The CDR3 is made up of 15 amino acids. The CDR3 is CASREVTALHSPLHF. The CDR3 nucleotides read TGTGCCAGTAGGGAGGTTACAGCCCTCCATTCACCCCTCCACTTT.

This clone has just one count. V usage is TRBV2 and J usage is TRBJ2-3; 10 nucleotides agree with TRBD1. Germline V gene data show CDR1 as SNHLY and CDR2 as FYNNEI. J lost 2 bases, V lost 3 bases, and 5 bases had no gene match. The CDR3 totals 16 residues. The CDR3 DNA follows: TGTGCCAGCAGTGATCGAGGGACAGGGGCCACAGATACGCAGTATTTT. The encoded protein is CASSDRGTGATDTQYF.

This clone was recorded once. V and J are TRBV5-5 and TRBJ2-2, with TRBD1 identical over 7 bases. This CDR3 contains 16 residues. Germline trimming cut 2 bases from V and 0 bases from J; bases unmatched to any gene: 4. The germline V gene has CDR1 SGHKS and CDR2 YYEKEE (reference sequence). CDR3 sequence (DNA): TGTGCCAGCAGCTTCGAGACAGGGACGAACACCGGGGAGCTGTTTTTT. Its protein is CASSFETGTNTGELFF.

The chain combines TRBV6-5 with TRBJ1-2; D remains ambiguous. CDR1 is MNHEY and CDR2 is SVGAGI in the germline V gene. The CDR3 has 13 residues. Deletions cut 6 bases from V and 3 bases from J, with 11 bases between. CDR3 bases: TGTGCCAGCAGCCAAGCCCCTGACTATGGCTACACCTTC. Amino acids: CASSQAPDYGYTF.

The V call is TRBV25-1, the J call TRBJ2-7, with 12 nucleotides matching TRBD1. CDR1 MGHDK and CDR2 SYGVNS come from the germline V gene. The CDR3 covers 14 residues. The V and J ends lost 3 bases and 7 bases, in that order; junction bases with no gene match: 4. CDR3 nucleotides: TGTGCCAGCAGTGATTGGGACAGGGGGCATGAGCAGTACTTC. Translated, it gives CASSDWDRGHEQYF.

CDR3 sequence reads: CASSLRNEQFF. CDR3 bases: TGTGCCAGCAGCCTACGCAATGAGCAGTTCTTC. V and J are TRBV7-9 and TRBJ2-1, with D hard to call. V lost 5 bases to trimming and J lost 6 bases, with 5 bases between them. Germline CDR1 is SEHNR and CDR2 is FQNEAQ (reference sequence). The CDR3 consists of 11 residues. The variable domain in full, with the rest retrieved from reference TRBV7-9 and TRBJ2-1, is DTGVSQNPRHKITKRGQNVTFRCDPISEHNRLYWYRQTLGQGPEFLTYFQNEAQLEKSRLLSDRFSAERPKGSFSTLEIQRTEQGDSAMYLCASSLRNEQFFGPGTRLTVL.

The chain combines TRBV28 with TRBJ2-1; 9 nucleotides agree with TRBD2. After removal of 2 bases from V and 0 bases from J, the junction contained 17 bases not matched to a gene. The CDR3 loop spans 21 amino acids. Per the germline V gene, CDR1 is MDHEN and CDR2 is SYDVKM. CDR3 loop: CASSLDPIRGRANSSYNEQFF. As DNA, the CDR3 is TGTGCCAGCAGTTTAGACCCCATCCGCGGGAGGGCTAATAGCTCCTACAATGAGCAGTTCTTC.